What follows are 10 T cell receptor beta chains derived from one specimen sequenced in a study of OX40 agonist ivuxolimab in advanced cancers. TCRdb keeps only in-frame clones here, not all; method: immunoSEQ multiplex PCR. The data hold roughly 37,000 clones, with 74% observed a single time. Sample: CD4+ or CD8+ T cells sorted from blood, taken in a trial of the OX40 agonist ivuxolimab. The receptors stem from an adult with an advanced solid tumor such as melanoma, head and neck, liver or kidney cancer.

The CDR3 loop reads CASSPPLLTRGGTEAFF. The DNA for the CDR3 is TGTGCCAGCTCACCACCCTTGTTAACCAGGGGAGGCACTGAAGCTTTCTTT. The chain recombines TRBV18 with TRBJ1-1; TRBD1 might be the D (6 bases). This CDR3 is 17 amino acids long. Deletions cut 0 bases from V and 4 bases from J, with 18 bases between. CDR1 and CDR2 from the germline V gene are KGHSH and LQKENI.

This clone is termed medium-sized. The rearrangement links TRBV7-9 to TRBJ2-7, with D unclear. Germline loops: CDR1 SEHNR, CDR2 FQNEAQ (reference sequence). V lost 5 bases, J lost 3 bases, and 5 bases lay in between. The CDR3 loop spans 11 amino acids. CDR3 protein: CASSLNYEQYF. The CDR3 nucleotides are TGTGCCAGCAGCCTGAACTACGAGCAGTACTTC.

The V gene is TRBV30, the J gene TRBJ1-3; D remains ambiguous. V lost 4 bases, J lost 5 bases, and 9 bases lay in between. CDR3 length: 12 residues. Per germline, CDR1 GTSNPN and CDR2 SVGIG (reference sequence). The CDR3 is CAWKSARNTIYF. In DNA form, the CDR3 reads TGTGCCTGGAAATCCGCGCGAAACACCATATATTTT.

The chain employs TRBV4-1 and TRBJ1-4; the match to TRBD1 covers 8 bases. The germline CDR1 and CDR2 sequences are MGHRA and YSYEKL. CDR3 length equals 15 residues. V lost 2 bases to trimming and J lost 4 bases; unmatched junction nucleotides: 3. CDR3 region: CASSQPGQGNEKLFF. DNA of the CDR3: TGCGCCAGCAGCCAACCCGGACAGGGTAATGAAAAACTGTTTTTT.

The DNA of the CDR3 is TGTGCCAGCAGTCGGGACTCCACCACAGATACGCAGTATTTT. It encodes CASSRDSTTDTQYF. The V call is TRBV2, the J call TRBJ2-3; tentatively, D is TRBD2 (6 bases). The germline V gene has CDR1 SNHLY and CDR2 FYNNEI. V shed 5 bases and J shed 2 bases, with 11 bases lying between them. The CDR3 sequence is 14 residues long.

This rearrangement joins TRBV6-5 to TRBJ1-4, with D possibly matching TRBD1 (5 bases). The CDR3 length is 15 residues. Trimming left V 6 bases short and J 5 bases short, with 16 bases between. Germline V CDR1 and CDR2: MNHEY, SVGAGI. CDR3 nucleotide sequence: TGTGCCAGCAGACCCCCGGGACGGCTGAATGAAAAACTGTTTTTT. Its translation is CASRPPGRLNEKLFF.

The count of this clone is one. The chain is built from TRBV19 and TRBJ1-4; D may be TRBD1 (6 bases). The CDR3 has 13 amino acids. The germline V and J ends were trimmed by 7 bases and 10 bases, with 16 bases remaining between them. Germline CDR1 reads LNHDA; CDR2 reads SQIVND (reference sequence). In DNA, the CDR3 is TGTGCCAGTACCGAAGGGGGGATGGGAAAACTGTTTTTT. Protein sequence: CASTEGGMGKLFF.

By share, this clone ranks as medium-sized. The gene calls are TRBV6-1 and TRBJ1-1; no definite D call. V dropped 7 bases and J dropped 5 bases, with 8 bases sitting between them. From germline, CDR1 is MNHNS and CDR2 SASEGT. This CDR3 region has 11 residues. The CDR3 loop is CASTRLTEAFF. The DNA for the CDR3 is TGTGCCAGCACCAGACTTACTGAAGCTTTCTTT.

This clone was observed a handful of times. The chain has TRBV6-5 and TRBJ2-1, with 13 bases that match TRBD2. The germline CDR1 and CDR2 sequences are MNHEY and SVGAGI. The J segment lost 0 bases and the V segment lost 8 bases, leaving 1 base of the junction unmatched. The CDR3 runs 15 residues. The CDR3 sequence is CASRTSGSSYNEQFF. The CDR3 region has the DNA TGTGCCAGCCGGACTAGCGGGAGCTCCTACAATGAGCAGTTCTTC.

The chain combines TRBV28 with TRBJ2-2; D unresolved. The CDR3 sequence is 12 residues long. V was clipped by 7 bases and J by 1 base, with 4 bases between them. CDR1 and CDR2 (germline): MDHEN, SYDVKM. Here the CDR3 DNA reads TGTGCCAGCATCGGGAACACCGGGGAGCTGTTTTTT. This codes for CASIGNTGELFF.